The clone carrying this TCR beta chain came up a few times. Its target is not known. Germline CDR1 and CDR2: SQVTM and ANQGSEA. The J segment lost 2 bases and the V segment lost 5 bases, leaving 7 bases of the junction unmatched. This CDR3 is built from 15 residues. This specimen comes from a study of cytomegalovirus exposure and HLA in healthy donors. Whole-study context: About 85 million unique TCRs from HLA-typed donors were held in an early release of data. Whole-study findings and limits: Most TCR sequences were seen very rarely across donors, but some public TCRs occurred in many. One variant, a missense change in DCLRE1C, was linked in a later analysis to TCR beta V- and J-gene trimming. In vitro experiments confirmed that a few CMV-associated chains were specific for CMV antigens.

PCR amplification relied on 60 Vbeta primers (plus 13 Jbeta primers). Profiling relied on immunoSEQ multiplex PCR, and the TCRdb table lists in-frame clones only, not all of them. The sample lists approximately 180,000 clones, just under 80% seen once, with about 12% in the top ten. The sequence derives from a woman aged 45 to 65 in good health and CMV-seropositive. Input material: PBMCs. The genes are TRBV29-1 and TRBJ2-3, with 10 bases matching TRBD1. The DNA of the CDR3 is TGCAGCGTTCCTCCGGGACAGGGGAACACAGATACGCAGTATTTT. Translated, it gives CSVPPGQGNTDTQYF.